This T cell receptor beta chain derives from a study of cytomegalovirus exposure and HLA in healthy donors. The CDR3 is 13 amino acids. V shed 4 bases and J shed 8 bases, with 12 bases lying between them. Germline-derived CDR1 and CDR2 are MNHEY and SVGAGI. Primers for the PCR totalled 60 Vbeta and 13 Jbeta. TCRdb's table, derived via immunoSEQ multiplex PCR, lists solely in-frame clones and lacks some. The sample has roughly 66,000 clones; about 80% are singletons. It was healthy bone marrow donors who served as donors. The sequenced sample consisted of PBMCs. The receptor was isolated from a man aged 50 to 59 in good health and CMV-seronegative. This chain uses TRBV6-5 with TRBJ2-1; D is unresolved. The CDR3 nucleotides are TGTGCCAGCAGTTCTAAGCCCCGGGATGAGCAGTTCTTC. This sequence encodes CASSSKPRDEQFF.